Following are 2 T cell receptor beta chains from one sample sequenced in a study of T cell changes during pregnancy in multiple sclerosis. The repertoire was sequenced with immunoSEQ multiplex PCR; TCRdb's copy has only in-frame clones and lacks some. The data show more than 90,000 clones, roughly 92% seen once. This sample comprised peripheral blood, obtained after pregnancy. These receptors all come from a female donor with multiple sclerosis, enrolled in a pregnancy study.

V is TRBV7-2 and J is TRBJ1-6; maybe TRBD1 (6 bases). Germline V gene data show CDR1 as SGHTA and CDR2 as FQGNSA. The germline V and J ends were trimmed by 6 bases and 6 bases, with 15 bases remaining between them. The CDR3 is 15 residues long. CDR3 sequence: CASRPGQFLNSPLHF. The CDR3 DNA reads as TGTGCCAGCAGACCCGGACAGTTCCTTAATTCACCCCTCCACTTT.

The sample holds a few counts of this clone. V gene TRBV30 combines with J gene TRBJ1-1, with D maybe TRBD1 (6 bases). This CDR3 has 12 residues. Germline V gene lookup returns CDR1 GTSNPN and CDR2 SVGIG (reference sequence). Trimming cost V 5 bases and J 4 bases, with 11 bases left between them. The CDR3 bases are TGTGCCTGGGACAGGACTTTCACTGAAGCTTTCTTT. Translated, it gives CAWDRTFTEAFF.